This TCR beta chain was documented in a study of blood T cell repertoires in COVID-19. Study summary: The United States, Italy and Spain supplied acute and convalescent COVID-19 samples. T cells, B-cell-depleted T cells, or PBMCs provided the cDNA or gDNA that served as material.

The count of this clone is one. CDR1 and CDR2 (germline): SQVTM, ANQGSEA. V was clipped by 5 bases and J by 4 bases; unmatched bases: 3. The CDR3 length is 14 residues. In the original processing: How many nucleated cells were present was estimated from reference gene primer amplification. The method was immunoSEQ multiplex PCR; TCRdb's version includes in-frame clones alone and lacks a portion of them. The V and J calls and clone size are taken from that table; D and trimming were inferred from the DNA. The profile shows about 160,000 clones, about 80% of them singletons. The TCR sequence derives from a woman older than 75 with acute or convalescent COVID-19. The rearrangement uses TRBV29-1 and TRBJ1-6; 9 bases align to TRBD1. Sequencing used peripheral blood. CDR3: CSVRQGGYNSPLHF. The DNA of the CDR3 is TGCAGCGTTAGACAGGGGGGTTATAATTCACCCCTCCACTTT.